These T cell receptor beta chains were read from a single sample in a study of Ad26.COV2.S vaccination and SARS-CoV-2 variants. Method: immunoSEQ multiplex PCR; TCRdb's copy keeps in-frame clones and lacks some. The sample consists of about 180,000 clones, 87% of them appearing once. Sequencing was performed on peripheral blood, taken after recovery from COVID-19. Receptors were obtained from a human donor who had recovered from COVID-19. The CDR3 runs from the conserved cysteine through the conserved F or W. The D gene is left open where the match is weak. Clone size is given for some rows only: seen once, a few or many times, or a class if the clone is expanded.

CDR3 length,D gene,clone size,J gene,V gene,CDR3 protein,CDR3 DNA
13,NA,NA,TRBJ1-2,TRBV6-5,CASRSGRGSGYTF,TGTGCCAGCAGATCCGGTCGGGGGTCTGGCTACACCTTC
14,NA,few,TRBJ1-2,TRBV11-2,CASSLQISNYGYTF,TGTGCCAGCAGCTTACAGATATCTAACTATGGCTACACCTTC
13,NA,NA,TRBJ1-1,TRBV18,CASSVGANTEAFF,TGTGCCAGCTCCGTCGGGGCGAACACTGAAGCTTTCTTT
14,NA,once,TRBJ2-7,TRBV6-2/TRBV6-3,CASSYSTAAYEQYF,TGTGCCAGCAGTTACTCGACTGCGGCCTACGAGCAGTACTTC
17,NA,NA,TRBJ1-3,TRBV28,CASSSLRDSAAGNTIYF,TGTGCCAGCAGTTCCCTTCGGGACTCAGCTGCTGGAAACACCATATATTTT
15,NA,many,TRBJ2-3,TRBV2,CASSDHLGGTDTQYF,TGTGCCAGCAGTGATCACCTGGGGGGCACAGATACGCAGTATTTT
14,TRBD1,NA,TRBJ2-7,TRBV7-7,CASSLSDRGTEQYF,TGTGCTAGCAGCTTAAGTGACAGGGGGACCGAGCAGTACTTC
19,TRBD2,NA,TRBJ2-3,TRBV7-2,CASSPRRFLAGGRADTQYF,TGTGCCAGCAGCCCCCGACGCTTTCTAGCGGGAGGACGGGCAGATACGCAGTATTTT
15,TRBD1,NA,TRBJ1-6,TRBV6-5,CASSPPPGQGSPLHF,TGTGCCAGCAGTCCCCCCCCAGGACAGGGGTCACCCCTCCACTTT
12,NA,once,TRBJ2-4,TRBV12-3/TRBV12-4,CASSKEGGIQYF,TGTGCCAGCAGTAAGGAGGGAGGCATTCAGTACTTC
11,NA,NA,TRBJ2-7,TRBV28,CASSQSYEQYF,TGTGCCAGCAGCCAATCCTACGAGCAGTACTTC
14,TRBD2,NA,TRBJ2-2,TRBV18,CASSQRGDTGELFF,TGTGCCAGCTCTCAACGGGGGGACACCGGGGAGCTGTTTTTT
16,NA,NA,TRBJ1-3,TRBV9,CASSVGVDYSGNTIYF,TGTGCCAGCAGCGTAGGGGTGGATTACTCTGGAAACACCATATATTTT
13,NA,NA,TRBJ1-2,TRBV19,CASKKEANYGYTF,TGTGCCAGTAAAAAGGAAGCTAACTATGGCTACACCTTC
14,NA,NA,TRBJ1-3,TRBV10-3,CAITDEGDGNTIYF,TGTGCCATCACTGATGAGGGGGACGGAAACACCATATATTTT
14,NA,NA,TRBJ2-7,TRBV6-5,CASSSTPSLYEQYF,TGTGCCAGCAGTTCTACCCCTTCTCTCTACGAGCAGTACTTC
14,NA,NA,TRBJ1-6,TRBV19,CASSTGTENSPLHF,TGTGCCAGTAGTACCGGGACGGAGAATTCACCCCTCCACTTT
15,NA,NA,TRBJ2-2,TRBV5-1,CASSLGQVLSGELFF,TGCGCCAGCAGCTTGGGACAGGTATTATCCGGGGAGCTGTTTTTT
15,TRBD2,NA,TRBJ2-3,TRBV10-1,CASSGTSRGWVTQYF,TGCGCCAGCAGTGGGACTAGCCGTGGTTGGGTTACGCAGTATTTT
15,NA,once,TRBJ2-7,TRBV20-1,CSASLPGTQTREQYF,TGCAGTGCTAGTCTTCCCGGAACCCAAACCAGAGAGCAGTACTTC
15,NA,few,TRBJ1-1,TRBV4-1,CASSHPQGLNTEAFF,TGCGCCAGCAGTCATCCACAGGGATTGAACACTGAAGCTTTCTTT
17,NA,NA,TRBJ2-1,TRBV3-1/TRBV3-2,CASSQDFGSPIYNEQFF,TGTGCCAGCAGCCAAGATTTCGGATCTCCTATCTACAATGAGCAGTTCTTC
15,NA,NA,TRBJ2-3,TRBV9,CASRRGGGSTDTQYF,TGTGCCAGCCGCCGAGGAGGGGGTAGCACAGATACGCAGTATTTT
14,TRBD1,NA,TRBJ2-5,TRBV6-5,CASKRDRLQETQYF,TGTGCCAGCAAAAGGGACAGGTTACAAGAGACCCAGTACTTC
14,TRBD1,NA,TRBJ1-3,TRBV7-9,CASSLEGAVNTIYF,TGTGCCAGCAGCTTAGAGGGGGCTGTAAACACCATATATTTT
12,NA,NA,TRBJ2-7,TRBV28,CASSLLIYEQYF,TGTGCCAGCAGTTTACTCATCTACGAGCAGTACTTC
14,TRBD1,once,TRBJ1-6,TRBV6-5,CASSDRDDNSPLHF,TGTGCCAGCAGCGACAGGGACGATAATTCACCCCTCCACTTT
13,TRBD1,NA,TRBJ1-5,TRBV29-1,CSVRQGPGQPQHF,TGCAGCGTTCGACAGGGGCCAGGCCAGCCCCAGCATTTT
12,NA,NA,TRBJ2-7,TRBV28,CASSYNSYEQYF,TGTGCCAGCAGTTACAACTCCTACGAGCAGTACTTC
16,TRBD2,once,TRBJ2-1,TRBV11-2,CASSLIGLAVNNEQFF,TGTGCCAGCAGCTTAATCGGACTAGCGGTAAACAATGAGCAGTTCTTC
15,TRBD2,NA,TRBJ2-5,TRBV2,CASSEGGISSETQYF,TGTGCCAGCAGTGAGGGGGGGATTAGTTCAGAGACCCAGTACTTC
14,NA,NA,TRBJ1-1,TRBV7-3,CASSLRGGSTEAFF,TGTGCCAGCAGCCTAAGAGGGGGTAGCACTGAAGCTTTCTTT
14,NA,NA,TRBJ2-7,TRBV3-1/TRBV3-2,CASSRRDLPYEQYF,TGTGCCAGCAGCCGCCGGGATCTACCCTACGAGCAGTACTTC
13,NA,NA,TRBJ1-2,TRBV15,CATSTPYNYGYTF,TGTGCCACCAGCACCCCATATAACTATGGCTACACCTTC
14,NA,NA,TRBJ2-5,TRBV2,CASIRGTQQETQYF,TGTGCCAGCATCAGGGGGACTCAACAAGAGACCCAGTACTTC
14,NA,few,TRBJ1-2,TRBV28,CASSLGTASYGYTF,TGTGCCAGCAGTTTAGGGACGGCGTCCTATGGCTACACCTTC
17,TRBD2,NA,TRBJ2-3,TRBV28,CASSPFGTSGSADTQYF,TGTGCCAGCAGTCCCTTCGGGACTAGCGGGAGCGCAGATACGCAGTATTTT
14,TRBD1,NA,TRBJ1-1,TRBV27,CASSPDRGNTEAFF,TGTGCCAGCAGTCCGGACAGGGGAAACACTGAAGCTTTCTTT
12,NA,NA,TRBJ1-1,TRBV11-3,CASNRPPYEAFF,TGTGCCAGCAACCGCCCCCCCTATGAAGCTTTCTTT
13,NA,NA,TRBJ2-2,TRBV10-3,CAIRSTDTGELFF,TGTGCCATCAGATCGACCGACACCGGGGAGCTGTTTTTT
16,TRBD1,NA,TRBJ2-1,TRBV5-6,CASSLGGTGTYNEQFF,TGTGCCAGCAGCTTGGGGGGGACAGGGACCTACAATGAGCAGTTCTTC
14,NA,few,TRBJ2-5,TRBV5-1,CASSLDYLRETQYF,TGCGCCAGCAGCTTGGACTATTTAAGGGAGACCCAGTACTTC
14,NA,NA,TRBJ2-7,TRBV7-7,CASSLGRGDDEQYF,TGTGCCAGCAGCTTAGGCAGGGGGGACGACGAGCAGTACTTC
13,TRBD2,NA,TRBJ2-5,TRBV7-8,CASSLGLGGTQYF,TGTGCCAGCAGCTTGGGACTAGGTGGGACCCAGTACTTC
14,TRBD1,NA,TRBJ1-1,TRBV5-1,CASSLEGQADEAFF,TGCGCCAGCAGCTTGGAAGGACAGGCAGATGAAGCTTTCTTT
13,NA,few,TRBJ1-5,TRBV3-1/TRBV3-2,CASSQGTDQPQHF,TGTGCCAGCAGCCAAGGGACGGATCAGCCCCAGCATTTT
18,TRBD1,NA,TRBJ2-2,TRBV27,CASSLIRTGDTGTGELFF,TGTGCCAGCAGTTTAATCCGGACAGGAGATACGGGGACCGGGGAGCTGTTTTTT
14,NA,NA,TRBJ2-7,TRBV4-1,CASSRVGVSYEQYF,TGCGCCAGCAGCCGAGTAGGGGTCTCCTACGAGCAGTACTTC
17,NA,NA,TRBJ2-5,TRBV3-1/TRBV3-2,CASSPSPRQIEQETQYF,TGTGCCAGCAGCCCGTCCCCCCGACAGATAGAACAAGAGACCCAGTACTTC
14,NA,NA,TRBJ1-1,TRBV24-1,CATSGHRWNTEAFF,TGTGCCACCAGTGGACACAGATGGAACACTGAAGCTTTCTTT
12,NA,NA,TRBJ2-7,TRBV5-4,CASSFLSGEQYF,TGTGCCAGCAGCTTCCTTTCCGGGGAGCAGTACTTC
12,NA,NA,TRBJ2-5,TRBV30,CAWTPRGETQYF,TGTGCCTGGACCCCGAGGGGGGAGACCCAGTACTTC
14,NA,NA,TRBJ1-5,TRBV5-1,CASSLGAVNQPQHF,TGCGCCAGCAGCTTGGGGGCAGTTAATCAGCCCCAGCATTTT
17,NA,NA,TRBJ2-3,TRBV9,CASSAYTGPYSTDTQYF,TGTGCCAGCAGCGCCTACACAGGGCCATACAGCACAGATACGCAGTATTTT
16,TRBD1,few,TRBJ1-2,TRBV3-1/TRBV3-2,CASSPGWDRANYGYTF,TGTGCCAGCAGCCCTGGATGGGACAGGGCTAACTATGGCTACACCTTC
14,TRBD1,NA,TRBJ1-2,TRBV11-2,CASSPGQGNYGYTF,TGTGCCAGCAGCCCGGGACAGGGGAACTATGGCTACACCTTC
14,TRBD1,NA,TRBJ1-5,TRBV27,CASSTRQGGQPQHF,TGTGCCAGCAGTACACGACAGGGAGGGCAGCCCCAGCATTTT
15,TRBD2,NA,TRBJ2-1,TRBV6-2/TRBV6-3,CASSYRLAGSNEQFF,TGTGCCAGCAGTTACCGACTAGCGGGGTCGAATGAGCAGTTCTTC
15,NA,NA,TRBJ2-1,TRBV9,CASSPPPGAYNEQFF,TGTGCCAGCAGCCCACCCCCGGGGGCCTACAATGAGCAGTTCTTC
14,NA,NA,TRBJ2-1,TRBV5-1,CASSPIPGSNEQFF,TGCGCCAGCAGCCCCATTCCGGGTTCCAATGAGCAGTTCTTC